One sample yielded the 20 T cell receptor beta chains listed below, sequenced in a study of response to subunit inactivated influenza vaccine. One entry per CDR3 protein, called by TCRdb with MiXCR from the RT-PCR reads. This sample yields 250,000 to 350,000 distinct CDR3 sequences, of which roughly 22% are seen a single time; about a tenth belongs to the top ten. The sequenced sample was PBMCs from blood, obtained around 22 months after vaccination. These TCRs come from a man between 50 and 69 years old who received an inactivated influenza vaccine.

This clonotype was picked up a small number of times. This chain connects TRBV4-2 to TRBJ1-6; the match to TRBD1 covers 8 bases. The trim removed 0 bases at V and 8 bases at J, leaving 24 bases unmatched. This CDR3 is built from 22 residues. The V gene's germline CDR1 is LGHNA and CDR2 YNFKEQ. The DNA of the CDR3 is TGTGCCAGCAGCCAAGAGGGTTCGTACAGGGGGAAGTGGATGGGGACTCATTCACCCCTCCACTTT. Translating it yields CASSQEGSYRGKWMGTHSPLHF.

The rearrangement joins TRBV6-5 to TRBJ1-3; D is unresolved. The CDR3 loop spans 15 amino acids. V lost 2 bases and J lost 8, with 16 bases in between. CDR1 MNHEY and CDR2 SVGAGI come from the germline V gene. The CDR3 nucleotides read TGTGCCAGCAGTTACGGTGTTGCGAGGGAGGACACCATATATTTT. Translating gives CASSYGVAREDTIYF.

V gene TRBV5-1 combines with J gene TRBJ2-1; the D call may be TRBD1 or TRBD2 (5 bases each). Trimming cost V 5 bases and J 9 bases, with 12 bases left between them. Germline-derived CDR1 and CDR2 are SGHRS and YFSETQ. CDR3 length equals 12 residues. The CDR3 is CASRWDGGEQFF. CDR3 sequence (DNA): TGCGCCAGCAGATGGGATGGGGGTGAGCAGTTCTTC.

This clonotype occurred a few times. The chain carries TRBV7-9 and TRBJ1-6, with D possibly matching TRBD1 (6 bases). In germline, CDR1 is SEHNR, CDR2 FQNEAQ (reference sequence). The V and J ends lost 4 bases and 3 bases respectively, with 13 bases between them. The CDR3 is 16 amino acids. CDR3 sequence: CASSSMLTGYNSPLHF. The CDR3 bases are TGTGCCAGCAGCTCGATGCTGACAGGCTATAATTCACCCCTCCACTTT.

There are a few counts of this clonotype. The chain carries TRBV12-3 or TRBV12-4 and TRBJ1-2; maybe TRBD1 (5 bases). V was pared by 9 bases and J by 4 bases, with 12 bases between. The CDR3 is 12 amino acids. CDR3 nucleotide sequence: TGTGCCAGTGCCCGGGGCCTCTATGGCTACACCTTC. Translation: CASARGLYGYTF.

This chain connects TRBV6-5 to TRBJ1-5, with D possibly matching TRBD1 (6 bases). There are 14 residues in the CDR3. Trimming stripped 6 bases from V and 9 bases from J, with 18 bases between. The V gene's germline CDR1 is MNHEY and CDR2 SVGAGI. The CDR3 region is CASSYGQGLGPQHF. DNA for the CDR3: TGTGCCAGCAGCTACGGGCAGGGGCTTGGGCCCCAGCATTTT.

The rearrangement links TRBV20-1 to TRBJ2-2; 7 nucleotides align to TRBD1. The length of the CDR3 is 14 residues. The germline CDR1 and CDR2 sequences are DFQATT and SNEGSKA (reference sequence). J lost 5 bases, V lost 3 bases, and 6 bases had no gene match. CDR3 residues: CSARRRQGTGELFF. The CDR3 region has the DNA TGCAGTGCTAGGCGGAGACAGGGTACCGGGGAGCTGTTTTTT.

This clonotype was counted only a few times. The V and J genes are TRBV7-9 and TRBJ2-7; the D gene is possibly TRBD1 (6 bases). Germline values: CDR1 SEHNR, CDR2 FQNEAQ (reference sequence). This CDR3 comprises 13 residues. The ends were cut back, 5 bases at V and 7 bases at J, with 15 bases in the middle. CDR3 sequence: CASSIDRFGEQYF. The DNA of the CDR3 is TGTGCCAGCAGCATAGACAGGTTCGGGGAGCAGTACTTC. Looking up the rest from reference TRBV7-9 and TRBJ2-7 gives the full variable domain: DTGVSQNPRHKITKRGQNVTFRCDPISEHNRLYWYRQTLGQGPEFLTYFQNEAQLEKSRLLSDRFSAERPKGSFSTLEIQRTEQGDSAMYLCASSIDRFGEQYFGPGTRLTVT.

In this sample, this clonotype turned up a few times. The V and J genes are TRBV12-3 or TRBV12-4 and TRBJ1-2; 7 bases agree with TRBD1. The length of the CDR3 is 13 residues. Trimming took 7 bases from V and 8 from J; bases not matched to a gene: 10. The CDR3 sequence: CASKKGGAEGYTF. The CDR3 DNA reads TGTGCCAGCAAAAAAGGGGGCGCGGAGGGCTACACCTTC.

As to this clonotype: The junction differs from germline at one of its ends, possibly a read error. V usage is TRBV10-3 and J usage is TRBJ2-1, with D maybe TRBD1 (5 bases). The length of the CDR3 is 17 residues. From germline, CDR1 is ENHRY and CDR2 SYGVKD. The CDR3 DNA reads TGTGCCATCAGTGAGCTCGGGCAGGGAAGCTCCTACAACGAGCAGTTCTTC. It encodes CAISELGQGSSYNEQFF.

This clonotype came up many times. The J gene is TRBJ1-1, the V gene TRBV7-3; no reliable D call. The V and J ends lost 2 bases and 1 base respectively, with 8 bases between them. Germline V gene data show CDR1 as SGHTA and CDR2 as FQGTGA. The length of the CDR3 is 14 residues. CDR3 sequence (DNA): TGTGCCAGCAGCTTATCACCAGGGAACACTGAAGCTTTCTTT. This codes for CASSLSPGNTEAFF.

The rearrangement joins TRBV6-1 to TRBJ2-7, with TRBD2 as a possible D gene (6 bases). Germline V gives CDR1 MNHNS, CDR2 SASEGT. V lost 3 bases, J lost 6 bases, and 21 bases lay in between. The CDR3 has 16 residues. CDR3 in amino acids: CASSEQPGLVSAEQYF. As DNA, the CDR3 is TGTGCCAGCAGTGAGCAGCCGGGACTCGTTTCTGCCGAGCAGTACTTC.

In DNA form, the CDR3 reads TGTGCCAGCAGACCGACAGGGATCTCTTTGGAAGCTTTCTTT. Encoded protein: CASRPTGISLEAFF. The chain joins TRBV28 to TRBJ1-1, with 7 nucleotides matching TRBD1. Per germline, CDR1 MDHEN and CDR2 SYDVKM. The ends lost 6 bases at V and 8 bases at J; junction bases unmatched: 12. The CDR3 is made up of 14 amino acids.

V usage is TRBV14 and J usage is TRBJ2-1; TRBD1 agrees at 7 bases. Germline values: CDR1 SGHDN, CDR2 FVKESK. V lost 4 bases to trimming and J lost 5 bases; unmatched junction nucleotides: 14. The CDR3 covers 17 residues. DNA for the CDR3: TGTGCCAGCAGCCGATACCCGCGGACAGGACCCAACAATGAGCAGTTCTTC. It specifies CASSRYPRTGPNNEQFF.

V gene TRBV4-1 combines with J gene TRBJ1-2, with D perhaps TRBD1 (6 bases). There are 16 residues in the CDR3. In germline, CDR1 is MGHRA, CDR2 YSYEKL. V was cut by 1 base and J by 6 bases, with 18 bases left in between. Written as DNA, the CDR3 is TGCGCCAGCAGCCAAGTTTTATCAGCAGGGGCCCATGGCTACACCTTC. This encodes CASSQVLSAGAHGYTF.

This clonotype came up once. The V gene is TRBV5-1, the J gene TRBJ1-2; no clear D. The CDR3 totals 13 residues. The germline V gene has CDR1 SGHRS and CDR2 YFSETQ. V was pared by 1 base and J by 5 bases, with 9 bases between. The DNA of the CDR3 is TGCGCCAGCAGCTTGAATGAAGGGTATGGCTACACCTTC. Residues: CASSLNEGYGYTF.

This clonotype showed up just a few times. The rearrangement joins TRBV6-5 to TRBJ1-5; D perhaps matches TRBD1 (5 bases). Trimming took 0 bases from V and 3 from J, leaving 9 bases between them. Germline-derived CDR1 and CDR2 are MNHEY and SVGAGI. CDR3 length: 15 residues. CDR3 nucleotide sequence: TGTGCCAGCAGTTACTCGTGGGGGGACAATCAGCCCCAGCATTTT. This gives the protein CASSYSWGDNQPQHF.

V and J are TRBV5-6 and TRBJ2-5, with TRBD1 identical over 7 bases. The trim removed 3 bases at V and 4 bases at J, leaving 6 bases unmatched. The length of the CDR3 is 14 residues. From germline, CDR1 is SGHDT and CDR2 YYEEEE. The CDR3 DNA follows: TGTGCCAGCAGCTACCAACAGGGGACAGAGACCCAGTACTTC. This translates into CASSYQQGTETQYF.

This chain joins TRBV12-3 or TRBV12-4 and TRBJ1-2, with 8 bases matching TRBD1. CDR3 size: 15 residues. V dropped 5 bases and J dropped 0; count of bases not matched to a gene: 5. CDR3 nucleotide sequence: TGTGCCAGCAGTCTCGGACAGGGCACTAACTATGGCTACACCTTC. Protein product: CASSLGQGTNYGYTF.

This clonotype was recorded many times. V is TRBV5-1 and J is TRBJ1-2; D may be TRBD1 (5 bases). V was shortened by 6 bases and J by 4 bases, with 13 bases between the two germline ends. Per the germline V gene, CDR1 is SGHRS and CDR2 is YFSETQ. The CDR3 runs 13 residues. The CDR3 loop reads CASTHQGGYGYTF. In nucleotides, the CDR3 is TGCGCCAGCACCCATCAGGGTGGCTATGGCTACACCTTC.